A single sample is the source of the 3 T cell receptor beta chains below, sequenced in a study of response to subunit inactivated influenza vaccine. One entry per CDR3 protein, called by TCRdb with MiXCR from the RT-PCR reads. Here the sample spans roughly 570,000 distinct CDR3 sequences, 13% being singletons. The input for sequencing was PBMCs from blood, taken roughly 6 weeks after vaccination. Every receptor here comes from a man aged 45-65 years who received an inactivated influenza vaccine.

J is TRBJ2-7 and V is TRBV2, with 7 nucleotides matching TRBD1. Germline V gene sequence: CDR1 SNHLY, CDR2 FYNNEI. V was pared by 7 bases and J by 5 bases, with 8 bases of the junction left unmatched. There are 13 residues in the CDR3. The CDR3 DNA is TGTGCCAGCACACCGGGACAGTGGGACGAGCAGTACTTC. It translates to CASTPGQWDEQYF.

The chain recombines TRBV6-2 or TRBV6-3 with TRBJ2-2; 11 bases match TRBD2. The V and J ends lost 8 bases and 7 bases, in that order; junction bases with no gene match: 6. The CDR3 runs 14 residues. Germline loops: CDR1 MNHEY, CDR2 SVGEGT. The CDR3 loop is CASGTSGYGGELFF. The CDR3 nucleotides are TGTGCCAGCGGGACTAGCGGTTATGGCGGGGAGCTGTTTTTT.

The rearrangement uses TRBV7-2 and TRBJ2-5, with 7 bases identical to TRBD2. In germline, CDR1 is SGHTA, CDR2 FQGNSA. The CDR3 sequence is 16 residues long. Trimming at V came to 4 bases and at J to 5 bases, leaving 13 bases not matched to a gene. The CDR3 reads CASSSDSAGVGETQYF. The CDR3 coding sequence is TGTGCCAGCAGCTCCGATTCGGCGGGAGTGGGGGAGACCCAGTACTTC.